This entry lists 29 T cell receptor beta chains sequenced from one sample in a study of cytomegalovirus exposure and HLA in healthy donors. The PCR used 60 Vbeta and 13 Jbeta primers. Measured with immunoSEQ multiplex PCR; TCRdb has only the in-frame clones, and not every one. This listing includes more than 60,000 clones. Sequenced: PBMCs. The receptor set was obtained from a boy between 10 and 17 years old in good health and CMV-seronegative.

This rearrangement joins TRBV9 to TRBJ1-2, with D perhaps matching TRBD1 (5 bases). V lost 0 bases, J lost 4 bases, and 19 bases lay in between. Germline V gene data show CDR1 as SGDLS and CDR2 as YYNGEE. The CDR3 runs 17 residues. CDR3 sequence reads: CASSVVGRAGDGYGYTF. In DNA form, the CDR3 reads TGTGCCAGCAGCGTAGTAGGCAGGGCCGGTGACGGCTATGGCTACACCTTC.

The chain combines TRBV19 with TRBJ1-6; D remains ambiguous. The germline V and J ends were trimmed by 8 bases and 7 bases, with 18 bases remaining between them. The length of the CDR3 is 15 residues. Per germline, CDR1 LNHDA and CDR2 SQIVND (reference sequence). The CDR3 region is CASAPKTIFNSPLHF. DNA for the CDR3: TGTGCCAGTGCGCCGAAGACAATCTTCAATTCACCCCTCCACTTT.

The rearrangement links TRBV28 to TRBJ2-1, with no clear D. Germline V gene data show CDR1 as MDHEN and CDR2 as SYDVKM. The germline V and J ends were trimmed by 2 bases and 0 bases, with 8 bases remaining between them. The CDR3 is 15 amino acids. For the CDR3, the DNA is TGTGCCAGCAGTTTAACGGTGAGCTCCTACAATGAGCAGTTCTTC. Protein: CASSLTVSSYNEQFF. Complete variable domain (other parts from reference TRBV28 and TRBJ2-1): DVKVTQSSRYLVKRTGEKVFLECVQDMDHENMFWYRQDPGLGLRLIYFSYDVKMKEKGDIPEGYSVSREKKERFSLILESASTNQTSMYLCASSLTVSSYNEQFFGPGTRLTVL.

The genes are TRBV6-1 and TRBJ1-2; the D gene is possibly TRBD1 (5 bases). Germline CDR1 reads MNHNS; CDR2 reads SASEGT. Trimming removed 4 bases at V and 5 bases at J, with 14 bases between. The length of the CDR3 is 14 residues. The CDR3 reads CASSGGTGFYGYTF. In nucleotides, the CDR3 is TGTGCCAGCAGTGGAGGCACAGGTTTTTATGGCTACACCTTC.

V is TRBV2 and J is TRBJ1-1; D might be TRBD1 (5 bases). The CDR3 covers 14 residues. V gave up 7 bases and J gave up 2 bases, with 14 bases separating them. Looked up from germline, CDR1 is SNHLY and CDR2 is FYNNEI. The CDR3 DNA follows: TGTGCCAGCATTCCAGGGTGGGGAAACACTGAAGCTTTCTTT. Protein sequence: CASIPGWGNTEAFF.

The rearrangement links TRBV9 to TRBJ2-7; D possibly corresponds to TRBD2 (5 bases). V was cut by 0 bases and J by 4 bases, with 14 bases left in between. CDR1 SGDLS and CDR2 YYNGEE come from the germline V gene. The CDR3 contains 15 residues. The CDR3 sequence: CASSVEANGEYEQYF. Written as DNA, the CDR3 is TGTGCCAGCAGCGTAGAGGCTAACGGGGAATACGAGCAGTACTTC. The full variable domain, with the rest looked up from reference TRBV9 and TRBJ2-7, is DSGVTQTPKHLITATGQRVTLRCSPRSGDLSVYWYQQSLDQGLQFLIQYYNGEERAKGNILERFSAQQFPDLHSELNLSSLELGDSALYFCASSVEANGEYEQYFGPGTRLTVT.

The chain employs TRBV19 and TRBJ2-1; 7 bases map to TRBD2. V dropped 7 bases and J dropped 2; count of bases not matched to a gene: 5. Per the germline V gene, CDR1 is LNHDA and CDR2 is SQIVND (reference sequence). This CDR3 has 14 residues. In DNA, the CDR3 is TGTGCCAGTACACCGCGGGAGCCCTACAATGAGCAGTTCTTC. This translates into CASTPREPYNEQFF.

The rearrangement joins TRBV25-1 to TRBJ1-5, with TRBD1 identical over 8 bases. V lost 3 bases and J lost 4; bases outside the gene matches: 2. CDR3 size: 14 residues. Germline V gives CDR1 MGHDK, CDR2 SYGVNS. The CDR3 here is CASSDRGPNQPQHF. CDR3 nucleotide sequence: TGTGCCAGCAGTGACAGGGGGCCGAATCAGCCCCAGCATTTT.

The CDR3 is CASSLVPGGRNTIYF. The CDR3 bases are TGCGCCAGCAGCTTGGTGCCAGGGGGAAGAAACACCATATATTTT. The chain has TRBV5-1 and TRBJ1-3; 7 bases map to TRBD1. CDR1 SGHRS and CDR2 YFSETQ come from the germline V gene. Unmatched junction bases numbered 5, after V lost 0 bases and J lost 5 bases. This CDR3 is built from 15 residues. The full variable domain, its missing parts supplied by reference TRBV5-1 and TRBJ1-3, is KAGVTQTPRYLIKTRGQQVTLSCSPISGHRSVSWYQQTPGQGLQFLFEYFSETQRNKGNFPGRFSGRQFSNSRSEMNVSTLELGDSALYLCASSLVPGGRNTIYFGEGSWLTVV.

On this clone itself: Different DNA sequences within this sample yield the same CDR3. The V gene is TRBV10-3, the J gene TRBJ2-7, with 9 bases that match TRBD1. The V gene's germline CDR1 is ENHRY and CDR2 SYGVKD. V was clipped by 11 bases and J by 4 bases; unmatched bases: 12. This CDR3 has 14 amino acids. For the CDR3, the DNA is TGTGCCTCCCGAAGGGGACAGGGAGCTTACGAGCAGTACTTC. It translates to CASRRGQGAYEQYF.

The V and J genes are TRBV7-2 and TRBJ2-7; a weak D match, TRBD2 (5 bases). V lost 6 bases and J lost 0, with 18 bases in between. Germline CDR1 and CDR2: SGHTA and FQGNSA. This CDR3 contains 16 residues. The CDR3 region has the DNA TGTGCCAGCAGTCCATTCCCACGGGGAAGCTCCTACGAGCAGTACTTC. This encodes CASSPFPRGSSYEQYF.

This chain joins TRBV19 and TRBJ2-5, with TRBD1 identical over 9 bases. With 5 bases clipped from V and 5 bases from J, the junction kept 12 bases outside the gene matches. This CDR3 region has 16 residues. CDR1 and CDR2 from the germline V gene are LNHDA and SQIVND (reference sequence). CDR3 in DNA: TGTGCCAGTAGTTCCCCTCGGACAGGGGCCCAGGAGACCCAGTACTTC. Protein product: CASSSPRTGAQETQYF. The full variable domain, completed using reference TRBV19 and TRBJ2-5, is DGGITQSPKYLFRKEGQNVTLSCEQNLNHDAMYWYRQDPGQGLRLIYYSQIVNDFQKGDIAEGYSVSREKKESFPLTVTSAQKNPTAFYLCASSSPRTGAQETQYFGPGTRLLVL.

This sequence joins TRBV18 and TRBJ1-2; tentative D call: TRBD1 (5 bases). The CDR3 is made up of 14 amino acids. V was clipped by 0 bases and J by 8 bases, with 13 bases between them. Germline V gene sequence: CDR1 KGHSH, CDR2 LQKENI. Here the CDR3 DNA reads TGTGCCAGCTCACCACCAGGGGAGGTTAGCGGCTACACCTTC. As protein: CASSPPGEVSGYTF.

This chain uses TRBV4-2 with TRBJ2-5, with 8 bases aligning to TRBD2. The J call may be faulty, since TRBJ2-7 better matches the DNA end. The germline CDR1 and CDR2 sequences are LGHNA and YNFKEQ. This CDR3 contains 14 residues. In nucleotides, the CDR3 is TGTGCCAGCAGCCAAGAAACGGGAGGGGACGAGCAGTACTTC. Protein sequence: CASSQETGGDEQYF.

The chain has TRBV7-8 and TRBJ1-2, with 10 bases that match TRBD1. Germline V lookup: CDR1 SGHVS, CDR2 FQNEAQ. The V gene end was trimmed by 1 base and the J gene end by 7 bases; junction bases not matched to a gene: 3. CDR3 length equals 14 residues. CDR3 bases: TGTGCCAGCAGCTTAGAGGACAGGGGGTTTGGCTACACCTTC. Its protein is CASSLEDRGFGYTF.

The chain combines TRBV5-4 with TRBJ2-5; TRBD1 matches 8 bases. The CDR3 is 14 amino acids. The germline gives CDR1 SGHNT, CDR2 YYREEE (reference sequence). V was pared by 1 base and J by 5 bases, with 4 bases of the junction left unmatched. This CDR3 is CASSLQGARETQYF. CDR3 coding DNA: TGTGCCAGCAGCTTGCAGGGGGCGAGGGAGACCCAGTACTTC.

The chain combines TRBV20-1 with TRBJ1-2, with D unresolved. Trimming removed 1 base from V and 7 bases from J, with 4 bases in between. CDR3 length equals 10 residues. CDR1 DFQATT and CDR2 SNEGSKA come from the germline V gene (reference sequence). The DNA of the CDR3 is TGCAGTGCTAGAGTCTTTGGCTACACCTTC. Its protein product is CSARVFGYTF.

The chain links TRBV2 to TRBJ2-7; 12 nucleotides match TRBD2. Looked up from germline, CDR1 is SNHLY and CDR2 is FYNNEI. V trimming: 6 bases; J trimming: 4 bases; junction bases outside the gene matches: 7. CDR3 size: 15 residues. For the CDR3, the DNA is TGTGCCAGCAGGAAGACTAGCGGGGGATTTTACGAGCAGTACTTC. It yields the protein CASRKTSGGFYEQYF.

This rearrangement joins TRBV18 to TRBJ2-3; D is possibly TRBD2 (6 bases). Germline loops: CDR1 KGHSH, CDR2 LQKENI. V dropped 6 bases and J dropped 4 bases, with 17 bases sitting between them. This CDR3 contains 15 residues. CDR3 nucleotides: TGTGCCAGCTCCGGCGTGGAGGGCCGAGCAGATACGCAGTATTTT. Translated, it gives CASSGVEGRADTQYF.

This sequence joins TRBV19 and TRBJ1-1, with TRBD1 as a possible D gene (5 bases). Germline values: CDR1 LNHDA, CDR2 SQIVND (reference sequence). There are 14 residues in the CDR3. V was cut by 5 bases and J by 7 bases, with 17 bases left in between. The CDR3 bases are TGTGCCAGTAGTCTGTCCTATCAGGGATATGAAGCTTTCTTT. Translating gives CASSLSYQGYEAFF.

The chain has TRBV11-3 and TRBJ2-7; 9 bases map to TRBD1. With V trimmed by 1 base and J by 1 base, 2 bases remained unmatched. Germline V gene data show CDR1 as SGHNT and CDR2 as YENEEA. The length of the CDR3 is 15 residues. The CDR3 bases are TGTGCCAGCAGCTTAGGGACAGGGGATTCCTACGAGCAGTACTTC. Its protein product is CASSLGTGDSYEQYF.

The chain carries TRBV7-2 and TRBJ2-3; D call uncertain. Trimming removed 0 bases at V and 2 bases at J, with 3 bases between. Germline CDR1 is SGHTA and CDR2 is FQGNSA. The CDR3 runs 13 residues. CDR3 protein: CASSLAHTDTQYF. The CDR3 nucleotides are TGTGCCAGCAGCTTAGCCCACACAGATACGCAGTATTTT.

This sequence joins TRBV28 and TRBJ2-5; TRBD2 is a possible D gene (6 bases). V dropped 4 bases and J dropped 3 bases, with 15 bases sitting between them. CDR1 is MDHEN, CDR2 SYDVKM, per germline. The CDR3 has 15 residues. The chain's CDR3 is CASSWAGASEETQYF. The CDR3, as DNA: TGTGCCAGCAGTTGGGCGGGCGCTAGCGAAGAGACCCAGTACTTC.

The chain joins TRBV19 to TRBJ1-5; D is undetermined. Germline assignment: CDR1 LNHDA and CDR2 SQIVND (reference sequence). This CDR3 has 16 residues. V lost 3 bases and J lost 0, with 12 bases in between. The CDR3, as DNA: TGTGCCAGTAGTATCCGAAGAGGGAGTAGCAATCAGCCCCAGCATTTT. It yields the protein CASSIRRGSSNQPQHF.

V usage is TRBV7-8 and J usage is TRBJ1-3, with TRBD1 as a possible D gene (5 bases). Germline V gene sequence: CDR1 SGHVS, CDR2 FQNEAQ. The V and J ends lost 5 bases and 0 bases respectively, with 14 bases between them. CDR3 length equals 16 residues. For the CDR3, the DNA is TGTGCCAGCAGCGAAGGGACTGGACCCTCTGGAAACACCATATATTTT. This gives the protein CASSEGTGPSGNTIYF.

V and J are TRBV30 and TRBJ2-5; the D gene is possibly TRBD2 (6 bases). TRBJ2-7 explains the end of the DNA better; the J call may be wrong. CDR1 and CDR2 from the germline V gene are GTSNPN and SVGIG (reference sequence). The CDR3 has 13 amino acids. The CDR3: CAWDGGMSYEQYF. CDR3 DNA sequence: TGTGCCTGGGATGGGGGGATGTCCTACGAGCAGTACTTC.

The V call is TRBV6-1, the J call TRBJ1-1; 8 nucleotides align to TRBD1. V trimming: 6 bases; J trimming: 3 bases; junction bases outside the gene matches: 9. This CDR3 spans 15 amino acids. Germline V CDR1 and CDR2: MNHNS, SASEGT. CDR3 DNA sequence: TGTGCCAGCAGCAGGGGACAGGCCGGTTACACTGAAGCTTTCTTT. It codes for CASSRGQAGYTEAFF.

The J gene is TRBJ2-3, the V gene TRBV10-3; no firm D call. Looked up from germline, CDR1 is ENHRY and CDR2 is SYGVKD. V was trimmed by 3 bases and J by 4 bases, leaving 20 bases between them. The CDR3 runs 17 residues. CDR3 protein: CAISDLVSSSKSDTQYF. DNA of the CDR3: TGTGCCATCAGTGACCTTGTGAGTTCATCGAAATCAGATACGCAGTATTTT.

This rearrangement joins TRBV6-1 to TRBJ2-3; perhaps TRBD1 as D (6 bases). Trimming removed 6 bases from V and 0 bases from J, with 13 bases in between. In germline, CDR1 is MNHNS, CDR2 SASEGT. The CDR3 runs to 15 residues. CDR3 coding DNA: TGTGCCAGCAGCGACGGACAGTTTAGCACAGATACGCAGTATTTT. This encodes CASSDGQFSTDTQYF.